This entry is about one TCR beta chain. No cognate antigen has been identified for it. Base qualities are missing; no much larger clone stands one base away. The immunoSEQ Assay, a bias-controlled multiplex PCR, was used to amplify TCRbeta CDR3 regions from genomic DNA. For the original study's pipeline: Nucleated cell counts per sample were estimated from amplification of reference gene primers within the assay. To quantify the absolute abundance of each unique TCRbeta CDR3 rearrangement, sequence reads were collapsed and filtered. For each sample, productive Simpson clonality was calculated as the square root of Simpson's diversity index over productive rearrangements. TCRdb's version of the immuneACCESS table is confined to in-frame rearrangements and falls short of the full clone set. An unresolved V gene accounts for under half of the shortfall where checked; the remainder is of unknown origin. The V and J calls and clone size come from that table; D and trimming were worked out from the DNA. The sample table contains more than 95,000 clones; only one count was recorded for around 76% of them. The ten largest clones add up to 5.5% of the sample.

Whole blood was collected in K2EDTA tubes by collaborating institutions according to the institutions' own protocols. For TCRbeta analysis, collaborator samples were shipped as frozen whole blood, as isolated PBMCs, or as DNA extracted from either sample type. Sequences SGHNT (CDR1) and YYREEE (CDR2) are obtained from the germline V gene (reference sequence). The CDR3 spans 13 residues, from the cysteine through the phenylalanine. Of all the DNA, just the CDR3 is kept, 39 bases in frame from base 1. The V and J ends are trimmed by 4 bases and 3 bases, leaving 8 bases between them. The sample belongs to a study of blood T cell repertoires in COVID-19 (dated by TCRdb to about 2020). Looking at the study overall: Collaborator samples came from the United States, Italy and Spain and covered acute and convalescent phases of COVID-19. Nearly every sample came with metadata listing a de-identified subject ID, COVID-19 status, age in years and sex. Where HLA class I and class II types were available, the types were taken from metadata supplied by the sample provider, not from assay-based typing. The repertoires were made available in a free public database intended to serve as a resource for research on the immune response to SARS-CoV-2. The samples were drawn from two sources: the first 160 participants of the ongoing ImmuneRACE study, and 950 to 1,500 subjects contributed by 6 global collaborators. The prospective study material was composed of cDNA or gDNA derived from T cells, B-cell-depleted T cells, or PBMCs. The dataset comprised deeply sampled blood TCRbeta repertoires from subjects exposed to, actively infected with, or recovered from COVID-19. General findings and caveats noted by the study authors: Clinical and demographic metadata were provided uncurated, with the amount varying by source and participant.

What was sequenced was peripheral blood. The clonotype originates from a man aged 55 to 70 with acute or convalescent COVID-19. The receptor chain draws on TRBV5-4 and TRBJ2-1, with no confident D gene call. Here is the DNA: TGTGCCAGCAGCGTAGAGCTCTACAATGAGCAGTTCTTC. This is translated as CASSVELYNEQFF.